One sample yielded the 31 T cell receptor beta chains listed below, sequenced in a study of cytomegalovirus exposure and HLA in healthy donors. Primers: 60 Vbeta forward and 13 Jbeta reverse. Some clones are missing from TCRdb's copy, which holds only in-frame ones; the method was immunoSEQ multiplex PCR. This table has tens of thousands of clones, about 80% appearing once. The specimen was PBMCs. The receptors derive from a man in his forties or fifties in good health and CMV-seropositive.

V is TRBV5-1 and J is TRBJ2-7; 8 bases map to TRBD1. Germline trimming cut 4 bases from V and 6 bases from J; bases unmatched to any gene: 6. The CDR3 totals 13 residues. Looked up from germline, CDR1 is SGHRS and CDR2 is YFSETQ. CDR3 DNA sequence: TGCGCCAGCAGCCCTGACAGGGGTAGCGAGCAGTACTTC. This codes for CASSPDRGSEQYF.

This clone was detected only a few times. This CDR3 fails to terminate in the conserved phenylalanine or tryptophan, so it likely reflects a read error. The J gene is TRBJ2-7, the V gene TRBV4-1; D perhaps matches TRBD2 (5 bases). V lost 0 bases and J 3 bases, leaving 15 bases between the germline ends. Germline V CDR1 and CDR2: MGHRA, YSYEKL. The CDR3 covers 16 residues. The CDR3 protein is CASSQEGGKGYYEQYL. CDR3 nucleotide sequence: TGCGCCAGCAGCCAAGAAGGAGGAAAAGGCTACTACGAGCAGTACTTG.

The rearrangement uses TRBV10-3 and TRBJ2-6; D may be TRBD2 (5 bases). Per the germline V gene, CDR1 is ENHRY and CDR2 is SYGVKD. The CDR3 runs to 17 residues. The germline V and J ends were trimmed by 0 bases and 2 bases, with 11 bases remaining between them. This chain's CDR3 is CAISESKGRPGANVLTF. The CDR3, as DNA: TGTGCCATCAGTGAGTCGAAAGGGAGACCTGGGGCCAACGTCCTGACTTTC.

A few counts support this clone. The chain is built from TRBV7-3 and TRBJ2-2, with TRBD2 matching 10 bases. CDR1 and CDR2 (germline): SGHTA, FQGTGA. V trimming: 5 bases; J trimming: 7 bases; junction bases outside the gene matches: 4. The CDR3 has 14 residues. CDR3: CASSSGGAFGELFF. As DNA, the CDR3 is TGTGCCAGCAGCAGCGGGGGGGCTTTCGGGGAGCTGTTTTTT.

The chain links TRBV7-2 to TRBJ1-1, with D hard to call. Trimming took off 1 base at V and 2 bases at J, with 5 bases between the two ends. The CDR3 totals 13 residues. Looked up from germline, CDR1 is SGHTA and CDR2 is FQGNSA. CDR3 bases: TGTGCCAGCAGCTTAGTAATTAACACTGAAGCTTTCTTT. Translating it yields CASSLVINTEAFF.

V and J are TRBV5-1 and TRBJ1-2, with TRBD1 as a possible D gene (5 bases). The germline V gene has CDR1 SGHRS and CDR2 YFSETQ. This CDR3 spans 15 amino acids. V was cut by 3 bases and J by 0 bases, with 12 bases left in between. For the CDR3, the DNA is TGCGCCAGCAGCTCCCAGACAGCCACTAACTATGGCTACACCTTC. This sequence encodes CASSSQTATNYGYTF.

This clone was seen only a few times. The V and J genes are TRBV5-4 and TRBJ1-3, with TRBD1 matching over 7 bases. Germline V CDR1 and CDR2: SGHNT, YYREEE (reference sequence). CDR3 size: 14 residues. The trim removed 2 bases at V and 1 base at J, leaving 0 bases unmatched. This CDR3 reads CASSLQGSGNTIYF. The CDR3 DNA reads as TGTGCCAGCAGCTTACAGGGGTCTGGAAACACCATATATTTT.

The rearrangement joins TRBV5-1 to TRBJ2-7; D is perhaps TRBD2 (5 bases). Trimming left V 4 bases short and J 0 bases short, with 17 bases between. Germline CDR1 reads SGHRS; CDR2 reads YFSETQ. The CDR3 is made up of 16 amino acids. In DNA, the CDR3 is TGCGCCAGCAGCCCAGCGGACTTGGCATACTCCTACGAGCAGTACTTC. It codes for CASSPADLAYSYEQYF.

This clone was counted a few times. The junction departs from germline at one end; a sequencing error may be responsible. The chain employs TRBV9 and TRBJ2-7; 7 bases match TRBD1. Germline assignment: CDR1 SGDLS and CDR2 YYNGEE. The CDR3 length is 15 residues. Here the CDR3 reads CASRSQGPSSYEPYF. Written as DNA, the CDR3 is TGTGCCAGCCGCTCACAGGGGCCCAGCTCCTACGAGCCGTACTTC.

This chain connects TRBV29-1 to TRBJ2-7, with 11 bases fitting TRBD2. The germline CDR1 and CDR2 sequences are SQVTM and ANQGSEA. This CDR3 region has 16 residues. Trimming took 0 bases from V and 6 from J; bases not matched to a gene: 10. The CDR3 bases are TGCAGCGTTGAAGATTTACTAGCGGGAGTGCAGGGCGAGCAGTACTTC. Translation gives CSVEDLLAGVQGEQYF.

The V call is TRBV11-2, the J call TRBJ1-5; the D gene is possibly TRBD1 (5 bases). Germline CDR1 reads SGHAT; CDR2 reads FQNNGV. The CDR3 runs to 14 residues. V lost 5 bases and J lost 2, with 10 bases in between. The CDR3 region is CASSDGQGNQPQHF. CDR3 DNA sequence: TGTGCCAGCAGCGACGGACAAGGCAATCAGCCCCAGCATTTT.

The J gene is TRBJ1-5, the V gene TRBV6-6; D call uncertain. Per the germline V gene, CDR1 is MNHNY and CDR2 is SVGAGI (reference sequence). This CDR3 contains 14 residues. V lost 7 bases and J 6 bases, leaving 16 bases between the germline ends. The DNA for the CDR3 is TGTGCCAGCAAGATCTCGGGATCCCCTCAGCCCCAGCATTTT. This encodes CASKISGSPQPQHF.

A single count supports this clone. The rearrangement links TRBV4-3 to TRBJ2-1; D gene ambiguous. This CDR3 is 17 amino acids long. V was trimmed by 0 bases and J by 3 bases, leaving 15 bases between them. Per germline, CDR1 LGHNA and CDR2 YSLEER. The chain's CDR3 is CASSQDLWQNLYNEQFF. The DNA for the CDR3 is TGCGCCAGCAGCCAAGATTTATGGCAGAACCTCTACAATGAGCAGTTCTTC.

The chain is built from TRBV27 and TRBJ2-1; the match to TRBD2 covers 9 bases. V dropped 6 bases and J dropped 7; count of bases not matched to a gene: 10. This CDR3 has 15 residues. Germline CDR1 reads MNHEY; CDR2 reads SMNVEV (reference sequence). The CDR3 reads CASSSGTSWKNEQFF. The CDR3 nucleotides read TGTGCCAGCAGCTCCGGGACTAGCTGGAAGAATGAGCAGTTCTTC.

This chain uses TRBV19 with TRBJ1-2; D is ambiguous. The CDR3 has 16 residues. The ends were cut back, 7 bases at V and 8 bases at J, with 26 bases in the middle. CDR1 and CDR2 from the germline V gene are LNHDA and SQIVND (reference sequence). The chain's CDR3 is CASTPPDLFWAEGYTF. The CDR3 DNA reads TGTGCCAGTACCCCTCCGGACTTATTCTGGGCGGAAGGCTACACCTTC.

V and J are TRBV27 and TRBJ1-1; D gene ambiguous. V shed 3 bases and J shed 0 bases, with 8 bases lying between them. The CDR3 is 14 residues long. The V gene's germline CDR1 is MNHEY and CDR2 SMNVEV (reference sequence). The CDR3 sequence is CASSLAGLNTEAFF. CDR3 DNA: TGTGCCAGCAGTTTGGCTGGGCTGAACACTGAAGCTTTCTTT.

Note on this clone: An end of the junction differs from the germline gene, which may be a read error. This CDR3 reads CASSPKGDTGELFF. CDR3 sequence (DNA): TGTGCTAGCAGCCCCAAGGGGGACACCGGGGAGCTGTTTTTT. This rearrangement joins TRBV7-7 to TRBJ2-2; D perhaps matches TRBD1 (6 bases). Germline assignment: CDR1 SSHAT and CDR2 FNYEAQ (reference sequence). The CDR3 covers 14 residues.

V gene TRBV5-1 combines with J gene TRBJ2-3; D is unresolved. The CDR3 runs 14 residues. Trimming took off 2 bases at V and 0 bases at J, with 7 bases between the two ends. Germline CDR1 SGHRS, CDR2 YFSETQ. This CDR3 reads CASSFGDSTDTQYF. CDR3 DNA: TGCGCCAGCAGCTTCGGAGACAGCACAGATACGCAGTATTTT.

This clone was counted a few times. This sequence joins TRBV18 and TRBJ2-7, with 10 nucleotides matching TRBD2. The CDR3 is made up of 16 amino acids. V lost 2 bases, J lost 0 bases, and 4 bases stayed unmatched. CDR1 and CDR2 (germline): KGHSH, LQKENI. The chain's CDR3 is CASSPKSSGSSYEQYF. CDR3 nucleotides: TGTGCCAGCTCACCAAAATCTAGCGGGAGCTCCTACGAGCAGTACTTC.

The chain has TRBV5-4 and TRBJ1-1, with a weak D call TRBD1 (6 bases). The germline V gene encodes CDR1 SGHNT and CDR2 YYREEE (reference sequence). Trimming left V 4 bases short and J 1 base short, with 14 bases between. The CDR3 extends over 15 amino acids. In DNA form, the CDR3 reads TGTGCCAGCAGCAGGCAGGGGCCCTCGAACACTGAAGCTTTCTTT. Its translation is CASSRQGPSNTEAFF.

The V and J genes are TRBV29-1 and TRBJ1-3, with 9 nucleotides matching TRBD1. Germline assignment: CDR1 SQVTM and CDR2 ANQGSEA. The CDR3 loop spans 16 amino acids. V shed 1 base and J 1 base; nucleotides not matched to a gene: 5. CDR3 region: CSVEAVGTGSGNTIYF. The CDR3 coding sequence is TGCAGCGTTGAAGCGGTTGGGACAGGGTCTGGAAACACCATATATTTT.

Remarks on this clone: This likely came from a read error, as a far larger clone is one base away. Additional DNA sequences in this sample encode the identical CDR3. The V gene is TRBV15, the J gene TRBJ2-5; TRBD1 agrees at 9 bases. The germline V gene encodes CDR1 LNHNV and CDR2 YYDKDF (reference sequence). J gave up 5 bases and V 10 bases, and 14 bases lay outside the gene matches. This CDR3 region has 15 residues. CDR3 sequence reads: CASSLQGAPGETQYF. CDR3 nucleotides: TGTGCCAGCAGTTTACAGGGGGCGCCTGGGGAGACCCAGTACTTC. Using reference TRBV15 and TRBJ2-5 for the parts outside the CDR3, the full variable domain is DAMVIQNPRYQVTQFGKPVTLSCSQTLNHNVMYWYQQKSSQAPKLLFHYYDKDFNNEADTPDNFQSRRPNTSFCFLDIRSPGLGDTAMYLCASSLQGAPGETQYFGPGTRLLVL.

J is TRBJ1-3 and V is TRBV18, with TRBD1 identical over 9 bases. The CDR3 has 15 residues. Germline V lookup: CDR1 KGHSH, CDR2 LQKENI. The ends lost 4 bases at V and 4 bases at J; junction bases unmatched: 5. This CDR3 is CASSLGTGRGNTIYF. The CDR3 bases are TGTGCCAGCTCACTTGGGACAGGGCGAGGAAACACCATATATTTT.

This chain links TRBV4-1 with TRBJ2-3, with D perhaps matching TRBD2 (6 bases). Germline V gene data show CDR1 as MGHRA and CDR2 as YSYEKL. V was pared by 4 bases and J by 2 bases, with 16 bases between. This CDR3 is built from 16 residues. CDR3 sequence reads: CASSLRTTGTTDTQYF. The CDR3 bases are TGCGCCAGCAGCCTCAGGACTACCGGGACCACAGATACGCAGTATTTT.

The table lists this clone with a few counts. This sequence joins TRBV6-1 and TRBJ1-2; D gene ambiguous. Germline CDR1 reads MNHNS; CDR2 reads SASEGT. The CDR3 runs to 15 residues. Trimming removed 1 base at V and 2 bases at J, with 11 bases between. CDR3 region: CASSEGGGSNYGYTF. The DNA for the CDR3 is TGTGCCAGCAGTGAAGGGGGAGGGTCGAACTATGGCTACACCTTC.

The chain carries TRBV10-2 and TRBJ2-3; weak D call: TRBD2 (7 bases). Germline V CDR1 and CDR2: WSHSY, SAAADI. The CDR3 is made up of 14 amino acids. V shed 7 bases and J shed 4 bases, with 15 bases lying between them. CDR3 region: CASTEGGGADTQYF. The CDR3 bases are TGCGCCAGCACCGAGGGCGGGGGCGCAGATACGCAGTATTTT.

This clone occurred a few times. The CDR3 sequence is CASRRENTGELFF. In DNA, the CDR3 is TGTGCCAGCCGGAGGGAGAACACCGGGGAGCTGTTTTTT. The V call is TRBV2, the J call TRBJ2-2; D is possibly TRBD2 (6 bases). The V and J ends lost 8 bases and 1 base respectively, with 8 bases between them. Germline V gene lookup returns CDR1 SNHLY and CDR2 FYNNEI. This CDR3 region has 13 residues. Together with reference TRBV2 and TRBJ2-2, the CDR3 gives the full variable domain: EPEVTQTPSHQVTQMGQEVILRCVPISNHLYFYWYRQILGQKVEFLVSFYNNEISEKSEIFDDQFSVERPDGSNFTLKIRSTKLEDSAMYFCASRRENTGELFFGEGSRLTVL.

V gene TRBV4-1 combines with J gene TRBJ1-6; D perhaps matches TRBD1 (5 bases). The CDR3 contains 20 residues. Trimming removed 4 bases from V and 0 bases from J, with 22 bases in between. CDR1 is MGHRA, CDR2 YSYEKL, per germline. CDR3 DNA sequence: TGCGCCAGCAGCCGAATACGAGACAGTACCACCAGCTCCTATAATTCACCCCTCCACTTT. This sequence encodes CASSRIRDSTTSSYNSPLHF.

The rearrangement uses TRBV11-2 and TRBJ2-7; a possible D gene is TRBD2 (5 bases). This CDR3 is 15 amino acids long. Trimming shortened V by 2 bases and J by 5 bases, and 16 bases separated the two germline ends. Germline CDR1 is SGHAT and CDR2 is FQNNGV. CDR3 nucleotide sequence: TGTGCCAGCAGCTTATCGGCCGGACTGGTCGACGAGCAGTACTTC. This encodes CASSLSAGLVDEQYF. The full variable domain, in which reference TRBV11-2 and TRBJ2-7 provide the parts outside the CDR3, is EAGVAQSPRYKIIEKRQSVAFWCNPISGHATLYWYQQILGQGPKLLIQFQNNGVVDDSQLPKDRFSAERLKGVDSTLKIQPAKLEDSAVYLCASSLSAGLVDEQYFGPGTRLTVT.

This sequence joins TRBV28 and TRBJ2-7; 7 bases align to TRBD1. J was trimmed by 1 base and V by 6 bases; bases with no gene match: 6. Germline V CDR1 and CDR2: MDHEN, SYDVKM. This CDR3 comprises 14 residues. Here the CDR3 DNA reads TGTGCCAGCAGACGACAGGGAGATTCCTACGAGCAGTACTTC. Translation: CASRRQGDSYEQYF. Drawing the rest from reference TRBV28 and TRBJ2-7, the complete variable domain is DVKVTQSSRYLVKRTGEKVFLECVQDMDHENMFWYRQDPGLGLRLIYFSYDVKMKEKGDIPEGYSVSREKKERFSLILESASTNQTSMYLCASRRQGDSYEQYFGPGTRLTVT.

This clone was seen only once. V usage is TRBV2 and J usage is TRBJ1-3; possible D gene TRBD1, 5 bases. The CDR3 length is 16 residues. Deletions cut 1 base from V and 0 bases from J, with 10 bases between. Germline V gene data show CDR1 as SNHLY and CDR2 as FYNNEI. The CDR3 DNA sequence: TGTGCCAGCAGTGAAGAGCAGGGCCTCTCTGGAAACACCATATATTTT. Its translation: CASSEEQGLSGNTIYF.